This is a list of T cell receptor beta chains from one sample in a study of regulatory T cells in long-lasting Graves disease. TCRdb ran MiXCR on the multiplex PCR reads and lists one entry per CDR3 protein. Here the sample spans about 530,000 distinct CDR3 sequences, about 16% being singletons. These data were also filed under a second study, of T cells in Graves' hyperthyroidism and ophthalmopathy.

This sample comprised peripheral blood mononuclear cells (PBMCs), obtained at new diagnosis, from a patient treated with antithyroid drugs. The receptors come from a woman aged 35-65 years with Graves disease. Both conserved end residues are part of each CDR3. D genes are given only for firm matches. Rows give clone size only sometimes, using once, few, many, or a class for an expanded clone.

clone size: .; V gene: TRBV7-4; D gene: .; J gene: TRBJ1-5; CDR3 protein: CASTFKMAPYQPQHF; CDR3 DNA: TGTGCCAGCACCTTCAAAATGGCTCCTTATCAGCCCCAGCATTTT
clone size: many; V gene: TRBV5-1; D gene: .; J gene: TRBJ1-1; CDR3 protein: CASSFSSGMNTEAFF; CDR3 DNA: TGCGCCAGCAGCTTCTCTTCCGGGATGAACACTGAAGCTTTCTTT
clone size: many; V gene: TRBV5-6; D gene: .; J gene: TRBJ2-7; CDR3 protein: CASSLSGMEYF; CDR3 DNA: TGTGCCAGCAGCTTGAGCGGTATGGAGTACTTC
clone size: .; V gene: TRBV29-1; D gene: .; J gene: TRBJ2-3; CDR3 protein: CSVAPLQTDTQYF; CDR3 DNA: TGCAGCGTTGCACCCCTCCAGACAGATACGCAGTATTTT
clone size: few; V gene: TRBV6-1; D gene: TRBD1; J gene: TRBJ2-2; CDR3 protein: CASRSPGTGFGELFF; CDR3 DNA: TGTGCCAGCAGGAGTCCCGGGACAGGGTTCGGGGAGCTGTTTTTT
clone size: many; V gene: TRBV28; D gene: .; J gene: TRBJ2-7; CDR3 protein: CASSLGVYEQYF; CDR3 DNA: TGTGCCAGCAGTTTGGGAGTCTACGAGCAGTACTTC
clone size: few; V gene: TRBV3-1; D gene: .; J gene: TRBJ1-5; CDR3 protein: CASSQETEVNQPQHF; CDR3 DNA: TGTGCCAGCAGCCAAGAGACGGAGGTTAATCAGCCCCAGCATTTT
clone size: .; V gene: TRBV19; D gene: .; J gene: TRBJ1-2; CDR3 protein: CATAGDYGYTF; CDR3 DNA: TGTGCCACCGCAGGGGACTATGGCTACACCTTC
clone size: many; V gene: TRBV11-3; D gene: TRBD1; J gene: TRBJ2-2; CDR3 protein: CASGGDRGANTGELFF; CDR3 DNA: TGTGCCAGCGGGGGGGACAGGGGCGCGAACACCGGGGAGCTGTTTTTT
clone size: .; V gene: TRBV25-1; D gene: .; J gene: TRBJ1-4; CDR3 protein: CASLRQFGEKLFF; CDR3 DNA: TGTGCCAGCCTCCGACAGTTTGGAGAAAAACTGTTTTTT
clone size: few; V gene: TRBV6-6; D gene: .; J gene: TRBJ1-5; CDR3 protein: CASSYFQGRNQPQHF; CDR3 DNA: TGTGCCAGCAGTTACTTCCAGGGTCGCAATCAGCCCCAGCATTTT
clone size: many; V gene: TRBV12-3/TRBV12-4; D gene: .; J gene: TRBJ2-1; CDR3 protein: CASRQSTGSNEQFF; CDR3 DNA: TGTGCCAGCCGACAATCAACCGGGTCTAATGAGCAGTTCTTC
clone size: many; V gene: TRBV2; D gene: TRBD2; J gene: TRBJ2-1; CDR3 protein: CASSEGGAGGSYNEQFF; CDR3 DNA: TGTGCCAGCAGTGAGGGTGGAGCGGGGGGGTCCTACAATGAGCAGTTCTTC
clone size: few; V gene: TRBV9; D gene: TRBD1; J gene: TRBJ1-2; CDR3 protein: CASSPGDSVNYGYTF; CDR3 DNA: TGTGCCAGCAGCCCCGGGGACAGCGTTAACTATGGCTACACCTTC
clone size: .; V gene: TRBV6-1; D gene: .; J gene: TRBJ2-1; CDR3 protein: CASSKDRSSHHEQFF; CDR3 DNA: TGTGCCAGCAGTAAAGACAGGTCCTCACACCATGAGCAGTTCTTC
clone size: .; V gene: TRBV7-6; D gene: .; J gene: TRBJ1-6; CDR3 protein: CAKDSFGSPLHF; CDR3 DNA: TGTGCCAAGGACAGCTTCGGTTCACCCCTCCACTTT
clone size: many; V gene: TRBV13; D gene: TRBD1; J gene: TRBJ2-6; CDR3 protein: CASSLGLGTALSGANVLTF; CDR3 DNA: TGTGCCAGCAGCTTAGGCCTAGGGACAGCCCTATCGGGGGCCAACGTCCTGACTTTC
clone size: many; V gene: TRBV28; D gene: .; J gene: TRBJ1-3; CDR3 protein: CASSAPGSSGNTIYF; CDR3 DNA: TGTGCCAGCAGTGCGCCGGGGAGCTCTGGAAACACCATATATTTT
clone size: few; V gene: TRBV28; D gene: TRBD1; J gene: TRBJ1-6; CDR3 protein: CASRRDRVLNSPLHF; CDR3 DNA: TGTGCCAGCAGGCGGGACAGGGTACTTAATTCACCCCTCCACTTT
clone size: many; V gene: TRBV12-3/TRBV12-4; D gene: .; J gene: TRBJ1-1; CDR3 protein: CASTPEYNTEAFF; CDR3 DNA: TGTGCCAGCACCCCGGAATATAACACTGAAGCTTTCTTT
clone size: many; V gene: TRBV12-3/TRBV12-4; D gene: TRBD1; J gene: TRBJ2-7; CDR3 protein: CASRSGQFSEQYF; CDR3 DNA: TGTGCCAGCAGATCGGGACAGTTCTCCGAGCAGTACTTC
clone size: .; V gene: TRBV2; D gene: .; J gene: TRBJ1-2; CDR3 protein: CASREDGGYGYTF; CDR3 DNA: TGTGCCAGCAGGGAAGATGGTGGCTATGGCTACACCTTC
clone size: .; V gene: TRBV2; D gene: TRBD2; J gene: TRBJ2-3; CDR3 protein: CASRLAGGPNVQYF; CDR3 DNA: TGTGCCAGCAGACTAGCGGGGGGGCCTAACGTGCAGTATTTT
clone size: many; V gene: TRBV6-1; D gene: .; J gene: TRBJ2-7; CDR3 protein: CASRPDTGTPDYEQYF; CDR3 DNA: TGTGCCAGCAGGCCAGACACAGGAACCCCCGACTACGAGCAGTACTTC
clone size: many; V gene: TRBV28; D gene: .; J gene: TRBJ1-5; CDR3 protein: CASSRGIGSNQPQHF; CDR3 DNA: TGTGCCAGCAGTAGGGGGATTGGAAGCAATCAGCCCCAGCATTTT
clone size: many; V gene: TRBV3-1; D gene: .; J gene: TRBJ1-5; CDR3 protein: CASSQKQGNQPQHF; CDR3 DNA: TGTGCCAGCAGCCAAAAACAGGGCAATCAGCCCCAGCATTTT
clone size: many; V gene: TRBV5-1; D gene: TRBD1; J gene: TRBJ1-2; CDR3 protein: CASRPDRVDGYTF; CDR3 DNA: TGCGCCAGCAGGCCGGACAGGGTTGACGGCTACACCTTC
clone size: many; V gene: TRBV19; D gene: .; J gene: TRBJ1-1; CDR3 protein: CASSIDSQGNTEAFF; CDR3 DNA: TGTGCCAGTAGTATAGACAGTCAGGGGAACACTGAAGCTTTCTTT
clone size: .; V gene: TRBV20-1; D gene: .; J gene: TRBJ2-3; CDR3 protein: CSAGAGAGTDTQYF; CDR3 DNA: TGCAGTGCAGGGGCGGGGGCTGGCACAGATACGCAGTATTTT
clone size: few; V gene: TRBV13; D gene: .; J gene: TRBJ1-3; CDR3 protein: CASSPGGGTELWNTIYF; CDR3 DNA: TGTGCCAGCAGCCCCGGTGGGGGGACGGAACTCTGGAACACCATATATTTT
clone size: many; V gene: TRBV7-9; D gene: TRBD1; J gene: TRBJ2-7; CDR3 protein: CASNFGQGASEQYF; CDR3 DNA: TGTGCCAGCAATTTTGGACAGGGGGCCTCCGAGCAGTACTTC
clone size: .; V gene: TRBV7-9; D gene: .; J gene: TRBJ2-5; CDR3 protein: CASRGQNQETQYF; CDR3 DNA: TGTGCCAGCAGAGGACAGAACCAAGAGACCCAGTACTTC
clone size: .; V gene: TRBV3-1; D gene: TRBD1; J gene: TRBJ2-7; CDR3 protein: CASTHRGRNGYEQYF; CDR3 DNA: TGTGCCAGCACCCACAGGGGGCGAAACGGCTACGAGCAGTACTTC
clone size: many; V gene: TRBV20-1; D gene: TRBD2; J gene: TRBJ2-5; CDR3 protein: CSARRAIAGGPQYQETQYF; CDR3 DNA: TGCAGTGCTAGAAGGGCTATAGCGGGGGGGCCCCAGTACCAAGAGACCCAGTACTTC
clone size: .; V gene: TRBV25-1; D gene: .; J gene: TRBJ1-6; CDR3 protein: CASQQANSPLHF; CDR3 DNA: TGTGCCAGTCAGCAGGCGAATTCACCCCTCCACTTT
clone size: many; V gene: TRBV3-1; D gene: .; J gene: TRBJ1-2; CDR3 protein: CASSDRGHSNTNYGYTF; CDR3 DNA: TGTGCCAGCAGTGACCGTGGGCATTCTAACACGAACTATGGCTACACCTTC
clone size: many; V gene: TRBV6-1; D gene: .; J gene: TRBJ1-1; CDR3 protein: CASRPGEGTAFF; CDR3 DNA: TGTGCCAGCCGACCAGGGGAGGGTACAGCTTTCTTT
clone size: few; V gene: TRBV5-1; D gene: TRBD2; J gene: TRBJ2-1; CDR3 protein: CASSWRGRVYNEQFF; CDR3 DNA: TGCGCCAGCAGCTGGCGGGGGAGGGTCTACAATGAGCAGTTCTTC
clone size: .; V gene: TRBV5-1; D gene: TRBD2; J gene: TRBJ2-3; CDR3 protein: CASSPPSGGRTDTQYF; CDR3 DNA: TGCGCCAGCAGCCCCCCAAGCGGGGGGCGCACAGATACGCAGTATTTT
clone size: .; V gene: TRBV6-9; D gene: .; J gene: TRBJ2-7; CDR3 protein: CASSSGPGNEQYF; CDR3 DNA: TGTGCCAGCAGTTCAGGCCCTGGGAACGAGCAGTACTTC
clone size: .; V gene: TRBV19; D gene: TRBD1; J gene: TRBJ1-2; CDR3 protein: CASRPVGSTGAYGYTF; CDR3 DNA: TGTGCCAGTAGACCCGTCGGGTCAACAGGGGCCTATGGCTACACCTTC
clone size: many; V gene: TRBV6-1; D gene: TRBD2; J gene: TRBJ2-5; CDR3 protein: CASSAAGQETQYF; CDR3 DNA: TGTGCCAGCAGTGCAGCGGGGCAAGAGACCCAGTACTTC
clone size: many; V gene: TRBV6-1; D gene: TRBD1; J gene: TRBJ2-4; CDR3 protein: CASSPQGAGNIQYF; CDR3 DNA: TGTGCCAGCAGTCCACAGGGGGCCGGAAACATTCAGTACTTC
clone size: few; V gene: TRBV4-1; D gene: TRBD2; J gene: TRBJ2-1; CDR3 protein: CASSGGLAGGLSSYNEQFF; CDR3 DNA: TGCGCCAGCAGCGGGGGACTAGCGGGGGGACTGAGCTCCTACAATGAGCAGTTCTTC
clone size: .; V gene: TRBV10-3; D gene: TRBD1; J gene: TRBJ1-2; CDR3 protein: CAISESGGQGAEVYGYTF; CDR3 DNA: TGTGCCATCAGTGAGTCTGGCGGACAGGGGGCGGAGGTGTATGGCTACACCTTC
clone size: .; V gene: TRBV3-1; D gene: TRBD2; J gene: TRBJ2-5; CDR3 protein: CASSTGLAGTETQYF; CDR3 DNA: TGTGCCAGCAGCACCGGACTAGCGGGGACTGAGACCCAGTACTTC